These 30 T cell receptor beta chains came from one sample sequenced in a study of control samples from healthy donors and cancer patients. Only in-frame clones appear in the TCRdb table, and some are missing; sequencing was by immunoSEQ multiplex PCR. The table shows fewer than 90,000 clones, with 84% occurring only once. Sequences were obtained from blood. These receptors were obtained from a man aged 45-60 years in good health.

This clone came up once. For the CDR3, the DNA is TGTGCCAGCAGTTCCGGGATAGGCCCCTACGAGCAGTACTTC. Amino acid sequence: CASSSGIGPYEQYF. V and J are TRBV6-5 and TRBJ2-7, with TRBD2 as a possible D gene (5 bases). This CDR3 has 14 residues. Trimming stripped 4 bases from V and 2 bases from J, with 12 bases between. Per germline, CDR1 MNHEY and CDR2 SVGAGI.

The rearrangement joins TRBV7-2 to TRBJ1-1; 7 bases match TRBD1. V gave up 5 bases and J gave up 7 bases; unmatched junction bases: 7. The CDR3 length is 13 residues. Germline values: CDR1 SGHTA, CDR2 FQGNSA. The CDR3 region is CASSGQTGFEAFF. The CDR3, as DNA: TGTGCCAGCAGCGGTCAGACAGGGTTTGAAGCTTTCTTT.

CDR3 sequence (DNA): TGTGCCAGCTCAGCATCACAGGGACGGAATCAGCCCCAGCATTTT. It yields the protein CASSASQGRNQPQHF. The chain joins TRBV18 to TRBJ1-5; a weak D match, TRBD1 (6 bases). Germline assignment: CDR1 KGHSH and CDR2 LQKENI. This CDR3 spans 15 amino acids. V was cut by 5 bases and J by 4 bases, with 15 bases left in between.

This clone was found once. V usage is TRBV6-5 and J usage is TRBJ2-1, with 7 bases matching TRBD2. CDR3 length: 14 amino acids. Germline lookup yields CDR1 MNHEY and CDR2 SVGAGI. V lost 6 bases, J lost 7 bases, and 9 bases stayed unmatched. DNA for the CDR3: TGTGCCAGCAGGCCCGGGGCGGGAGTAAATGAGCAGTTCTTC. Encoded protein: CASRPGAGVNEQFF.

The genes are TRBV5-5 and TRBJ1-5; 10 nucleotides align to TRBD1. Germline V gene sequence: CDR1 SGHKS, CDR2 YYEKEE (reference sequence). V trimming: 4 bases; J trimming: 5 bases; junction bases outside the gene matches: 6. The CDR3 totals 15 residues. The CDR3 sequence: CASSGDRGADQPQHF. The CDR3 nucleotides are TGTGCCAGCAGCGGGGACAGGGGCGCAGATCAGCCCCAGCATTTT. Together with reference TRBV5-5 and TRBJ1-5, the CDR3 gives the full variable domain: DAGVTQSPTHLIKTRGQQVTLRCSPISGHKSVSWYQQVLGQGPQFIFQYYEKEERGRGNFPDRFSARQFPNYSSELNVNALLLGDSALYLCASSGDRGADQPQHFGDGTRLSIL.

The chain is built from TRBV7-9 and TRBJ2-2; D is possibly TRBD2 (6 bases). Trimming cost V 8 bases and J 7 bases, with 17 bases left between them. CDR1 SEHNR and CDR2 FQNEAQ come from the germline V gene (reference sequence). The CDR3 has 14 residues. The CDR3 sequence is CASRGTPLGGELFF. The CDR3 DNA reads TGTGCCAGCCGCGGGACCCCCTTGGGCGGGGAGCTGTTTTTT.

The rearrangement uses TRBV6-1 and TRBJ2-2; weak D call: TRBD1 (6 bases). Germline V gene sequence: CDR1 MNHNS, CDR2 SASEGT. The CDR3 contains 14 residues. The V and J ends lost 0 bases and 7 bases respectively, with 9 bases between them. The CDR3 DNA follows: TGTGCCAGCAGTGAAGCCAGGGGTATCGGGGAGCTGTTTTTT. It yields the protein CASSEARGIGELFF.

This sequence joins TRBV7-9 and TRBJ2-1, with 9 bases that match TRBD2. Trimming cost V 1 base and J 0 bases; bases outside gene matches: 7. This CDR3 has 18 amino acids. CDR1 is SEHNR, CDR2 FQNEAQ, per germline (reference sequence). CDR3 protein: CASSLGAISGGSYNEQFF. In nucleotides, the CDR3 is TGTGCCAGCAGCTTAGGGGCCATTAGCGGGGGCTCCTACAATGAGCAGTTCTTC.

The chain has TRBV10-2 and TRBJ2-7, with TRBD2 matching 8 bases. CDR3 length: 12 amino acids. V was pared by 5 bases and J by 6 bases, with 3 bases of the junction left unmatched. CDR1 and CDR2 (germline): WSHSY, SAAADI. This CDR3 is CASSLGLAEQYF. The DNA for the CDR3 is TGCGCCAGCAGTTTAGGACTAGCCGAGCAGTACTTC.

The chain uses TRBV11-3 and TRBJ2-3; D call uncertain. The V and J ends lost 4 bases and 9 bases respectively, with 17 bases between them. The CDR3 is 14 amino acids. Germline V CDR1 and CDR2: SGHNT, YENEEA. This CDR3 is CASSSYSEPLTQYF. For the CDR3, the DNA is TGTGCCAGCAGCTCCTATTCCGAGCCCTTAACGCAGTATTTT.

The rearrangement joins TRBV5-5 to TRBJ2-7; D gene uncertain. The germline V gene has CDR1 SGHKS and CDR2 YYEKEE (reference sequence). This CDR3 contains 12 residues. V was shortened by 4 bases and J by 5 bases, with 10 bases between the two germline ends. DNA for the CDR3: TGTGCCAGCAGCCGTGGAGTGCACGAGCAGTACTTC. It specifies CASSRGVHEQYF.

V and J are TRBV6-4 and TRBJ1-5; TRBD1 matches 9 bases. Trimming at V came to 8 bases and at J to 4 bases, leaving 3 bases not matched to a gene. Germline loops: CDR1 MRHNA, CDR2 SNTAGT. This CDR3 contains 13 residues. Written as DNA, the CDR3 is TGTGCCAGCCTGGGACAGGGAAATCAGCCCCAGCATTTT. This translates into CASLGQGNQPQHF.

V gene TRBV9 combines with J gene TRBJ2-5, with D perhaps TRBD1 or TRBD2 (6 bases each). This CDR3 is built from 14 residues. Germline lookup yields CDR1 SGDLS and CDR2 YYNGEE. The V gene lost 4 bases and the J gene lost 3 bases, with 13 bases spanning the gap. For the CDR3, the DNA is TGTGCCAGCAGCCCTCTGGGGGGCAAAGAGACCCAGTACTTC. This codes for CASSPLGGKETQYF.

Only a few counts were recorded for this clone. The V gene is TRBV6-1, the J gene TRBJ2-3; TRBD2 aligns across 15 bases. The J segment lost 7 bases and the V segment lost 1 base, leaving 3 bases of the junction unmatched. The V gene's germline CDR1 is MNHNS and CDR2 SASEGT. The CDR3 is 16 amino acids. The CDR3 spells CASSEEGTSGGYTQYF. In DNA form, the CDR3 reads TGTGCCAGCAGTGAAGAAGGGACTAGCGGGGGGTATACGCAGTATTTT.

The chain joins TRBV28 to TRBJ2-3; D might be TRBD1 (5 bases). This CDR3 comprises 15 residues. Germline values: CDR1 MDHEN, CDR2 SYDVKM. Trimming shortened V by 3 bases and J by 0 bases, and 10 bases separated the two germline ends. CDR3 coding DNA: TGTGCCAGCAGTTTTTATGCAGGGAGCACAGATACGCAGTATTTT. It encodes CASSFYAGSTDTQYF.

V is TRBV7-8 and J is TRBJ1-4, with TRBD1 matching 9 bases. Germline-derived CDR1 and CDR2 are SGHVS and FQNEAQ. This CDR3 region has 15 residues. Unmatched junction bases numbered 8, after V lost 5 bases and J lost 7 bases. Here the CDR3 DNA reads TGTGCCAGCAGCCTGAGGACAGGGGTGGGTGAAAAACTGTTTTTT. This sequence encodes CASSLRTGVGEKLFF.

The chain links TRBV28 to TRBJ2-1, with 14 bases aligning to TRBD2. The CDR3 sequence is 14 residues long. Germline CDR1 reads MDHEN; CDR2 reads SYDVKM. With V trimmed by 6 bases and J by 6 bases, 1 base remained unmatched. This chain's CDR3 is CASRGTSGGNEQFF. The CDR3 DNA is TGTGCCAGCAGGGGGACTAGCGGGGGCAATGAGCAGTTCTTC.

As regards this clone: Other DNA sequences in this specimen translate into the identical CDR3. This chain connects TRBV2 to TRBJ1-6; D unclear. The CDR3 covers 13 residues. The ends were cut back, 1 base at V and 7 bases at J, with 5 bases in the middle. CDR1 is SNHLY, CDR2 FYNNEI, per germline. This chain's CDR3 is CASSEGRNSPLHF. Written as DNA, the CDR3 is TGTGCCAGCAGTGAAGGAAGAAATTCACCCCTCCACTTT.

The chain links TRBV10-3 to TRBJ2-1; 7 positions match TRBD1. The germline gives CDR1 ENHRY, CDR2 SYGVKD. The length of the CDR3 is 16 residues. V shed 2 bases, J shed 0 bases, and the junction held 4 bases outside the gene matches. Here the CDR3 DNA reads TGTGCCATCAGTGAGAAGGGGGCTAGCTCCTACAATGAGCAGTTCTTC. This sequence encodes CAISEKGASSYNEQFF.

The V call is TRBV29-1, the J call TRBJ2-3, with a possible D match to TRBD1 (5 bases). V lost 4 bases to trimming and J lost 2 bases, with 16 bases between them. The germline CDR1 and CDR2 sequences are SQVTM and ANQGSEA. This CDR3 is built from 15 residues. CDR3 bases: TGCAGCGTTGTACCAACGTGGGGCAACACAGATACGCAGTATTTT. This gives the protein CSVVPTWGNTDTQYF.

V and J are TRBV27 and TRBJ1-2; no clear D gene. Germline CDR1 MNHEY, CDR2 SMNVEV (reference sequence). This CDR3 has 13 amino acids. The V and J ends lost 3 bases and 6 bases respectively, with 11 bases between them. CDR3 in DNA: TGTGCCAGCAGTTTCCGGGATGGGAATGGCTACACCTTC. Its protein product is CASSFRDGNGYTF.

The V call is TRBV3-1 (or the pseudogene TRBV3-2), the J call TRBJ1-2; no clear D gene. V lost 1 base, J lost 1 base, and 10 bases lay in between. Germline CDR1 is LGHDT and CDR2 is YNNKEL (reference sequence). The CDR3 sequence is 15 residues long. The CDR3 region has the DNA TGTGCCAGCAGCCAAGGACACAGCATTAACTATGGCTACACCTTC. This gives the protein CASSQGHSINYGYTF.

CDR3 region: CSASRLRDRGEGGYTF. DNA of the CDR3: TGCAGTGCTAGTCGCCTGAGGGACAGGGGCGAGGGCGGCTACACCTTC. The chain employs TRBV20-1 and TRBJ1-2; TRBD1 agrees at 10 bases. V shed 3 bases, J shed 8 bases, and the junction held 15 bases outside the gene matches. CDR1 and CDR2 (germline): DFQATT, SNEGSKA (reference sequence). The CDR3 is 16 amino acids.

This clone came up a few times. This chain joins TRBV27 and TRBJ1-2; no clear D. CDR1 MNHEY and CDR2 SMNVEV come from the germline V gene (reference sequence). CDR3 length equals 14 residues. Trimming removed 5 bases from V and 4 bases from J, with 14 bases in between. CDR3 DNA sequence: TGTGCCAGCAGTCCTGCGGAATGGGTCTATGGCTACACCTTC. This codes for CASSPAEWVYGYTF.

The CDR3 here is CASSRTSSYNEQFF. CDR3 bases: TGTGCCAGCAGTCGGACGAGCTCCTACAATGAGCAGTTCTTC. The chain is built from TRBV3-1 (or the pseudogene TRBV3-2) and TRBJ2-1; D call uncertain. Germline V lookup: CDR1 LGHDT, CDR2 YNNKEL (reference sequence). The CDR3 runs to 14 residues. Trimming removed 6 bases at V and 0 bases at J, with 9 bases between.

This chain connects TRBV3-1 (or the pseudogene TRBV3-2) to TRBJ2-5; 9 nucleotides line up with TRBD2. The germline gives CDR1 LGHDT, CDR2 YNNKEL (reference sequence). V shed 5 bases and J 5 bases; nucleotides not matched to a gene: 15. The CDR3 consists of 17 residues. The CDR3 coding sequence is TGTGCCAGCAGCGATTACACTCCGGGACTAGCCTTGGAGACCCAGTACTTC. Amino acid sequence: CASSDYTPGLALETQYF.

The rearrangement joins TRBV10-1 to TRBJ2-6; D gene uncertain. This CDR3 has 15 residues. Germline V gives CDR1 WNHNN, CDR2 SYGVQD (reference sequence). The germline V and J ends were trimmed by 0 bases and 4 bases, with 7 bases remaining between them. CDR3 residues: CASSESWAGANVLTF. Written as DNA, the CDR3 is TGCGCCAGCAGTGAGTCGTGGGCCGGGGCCAACGTCCTGACTTTC.

CDR3: CAWSVQPNSPLHF. The CDR3 DNA reads as TGTGCCTGGAGTGTACAGCCCAATTCACCCCTCCACTTT. J is TRBJ1-6 and V is TRBV30; D remains unclear. The ends were cut back, 0 bases at V and 7 bases at J, with 7 bases in the middle. The CDR3 runs to 13 residues. The germline gives CDR1 GTSNPN, CDR2 SVGIG (reference sequence).

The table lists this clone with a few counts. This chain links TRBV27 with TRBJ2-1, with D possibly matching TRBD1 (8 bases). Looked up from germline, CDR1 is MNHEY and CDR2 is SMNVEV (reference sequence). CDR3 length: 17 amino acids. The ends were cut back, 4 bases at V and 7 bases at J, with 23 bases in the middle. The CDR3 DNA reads TGTGCCAGCAGTTACCGAGCCGGGACAGGACTAGGGAATGAGCAGTTCTTC. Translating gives CASSYRAGTGLGNEQFF.

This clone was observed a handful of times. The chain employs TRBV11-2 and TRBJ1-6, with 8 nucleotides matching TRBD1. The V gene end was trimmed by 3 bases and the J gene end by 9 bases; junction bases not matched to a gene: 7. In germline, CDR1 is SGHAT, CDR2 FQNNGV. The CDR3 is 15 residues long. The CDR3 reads CASSLDRVRGSPLHF. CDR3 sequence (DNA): TGTGCCAGCAGCTTGGACAGGGTCCGGGGTTCACCCCTCCACTTT.